This is a list of T cell receptor beta chains from one sample in a study of blood T cell repertoires in COVID-19. TCRdb's copy holds only in-frame clones and misses some; the assay was immunoSEQ multiplex PCR. The sample has 330,000 or so clones, about 90% seen once. The sample taken for sequencing was PBMCs or T cells enriched from blood (not recorded which). These receptors all stem from a woman in her 30s who had recovered from COVID-19. Both conserved end residues are part of each CDR3. A D gene is named only where the DNA matches it firmly. Size is stated for part of the rows, as once, few or many counts, or as a class when the clone is expanded.

size	J	D	V	CDR3	DNA
NA	TRBJ1-5	NA	TRBV7-2	CASSLGTPERQPQHF	TGTGCCAGCAGCTTAGGGACCCCGGAGCGGCAGCCCCAGCATTTT
few	TRBJ2-7	TRBD2	TRBV7-9	CASSLNPREASYEQYF	TGTGCCAGCAGCTTAAATCCACGGGAGGCTTCCTACGAGCAGTACTTC
NA	TRBJ1-2	NA	TRBV6-5	CASSLLYGYTF	TGTGCCAGCAGTCTCCTATATGGCTACACCTTC
NA	TRBJ2-1	NA	TRBV5-1	CASSSDWSSYNEQFF	TGCGCCAGCAGTTCTGACTGGAGCAGCTACAATGAGCAGTTCTTC
NA	TRBJ2-1	NA	TRBV11-3	CASSFGGMGNEQFF	TGTGCCAGCAGCTTCGGCGGGATGGGCAATGAGCAGTTCTTC
NA	TRBJ2-1	TRBD2	TRBV5-1	CASSLEEGLDNEQFF	TGCGCCAGCAGCCTGGAGGAGGGACTAGACAATGAGCAGTTCTTC
NA	TRBJ2-3	NA	TRBV28	CASSFRGRGTDTQYF	TGTGCCAGCAGTTTCAGGGGCCGGGGCACAGATACGCAGTATTTT
NA	TRBJ1-6	TRBD1	TRBV7-8	CASSLDRGNSPLHF	TGTGCCAGCAGCCTCGACAGGGGGAATTCACCCCTCCACTTT
NA	TRBJ2-1	NA	TRBV7-9	CASSLAAGYNEQFF	TGTGCCAGCAGCTTAGCGGCAGGGTACAATGAGCAGTTCTTC
NA	TRBJ1-5	NA	TRBV28	CASSRNQPQHF	TGTGCCAGCAGCCGTAATCAGCCCCAGCATTTT
NA	TRBJ2-1	TRBD1	TRBV11-2	CASRGTGGTYNEQFF	TGTGCCAGCAGGGGGACAGGGGGCACCTACAATGAGCAGTTCTTC
NA	TRBJ1-1	TRBD1	TRBV5-5	CASSRDRALALEAFF	TGTGCCAGCAGCCGAGACAGGGCCCTAGCCCTAGAAGCTTTCTTT
NA	TRBJ1-1	TRBD1	TRBV7-9	CASSLVRGQNTEAFF	TGTGCCAGCAGCTTAGTTAGGGGGCAGAACACTGAAGCTTTCTTT
NA	TRBJ1-1	TRBD1	TRBV27	CASPPTGVDTEAFF	TGTGCCAGCCCCCCCACAGGGGTCGACACTGAAGCTTTCTTT
NA	TRBJ2-5	NA	TRBV5-1	CASSLEGGGQETQYF	TGCGCCAGCAGCTTGGAAGGGGGTGGCCAAGAGACCCAGTACTTC
NA	TRBJ2-6	NA	TRBV5-4	CASSLEGGRRANVLTF	TGTGCCAGCAGCTTGGAGGGCGGGCGGCGGGCCAACGTCCTGACTTTC
few	TRBJ1-6	TRBD1	TRBV7-8	CASSLGSTGVPLHF	TGTGCCAGCAGCTTAGGGTCGACAGGGGTTCCCCTCCACTTT
few	TRBJ1-6	TRBD1	TRBV30	CAWRPGQGRNSPLHF	TGTGCCTGGAGGCCGGGACAGGGTAGGAATTCACCCCTCCACTTT
NA	TRBJ1-2	NA	TRBV12-3/TRBV12-4	CASSETDNYGYTF	TGTGCCAGCAGTGAGACAGACAACTATGGCTACACCTTC
NA	TRBJ2-4	TRBD2	TRBV3-1/TRBV3-2	CASSQERGSVWTSGRAKNIQYF	TGTGCCAGCAGCCAAGAGCGGGGGAGTGTTTGGACTAGCGGGAGGGCCAAAAACATTCAGTACTTC
NA	TRBJ1-1	NA	TRBV10-3	CAISESTEDTEAFF	TGTGCCATCAGTGAGTCGACCGAGGACACTGAAGCTTTCTTT
NA	TRBJ2-3	NA	TRBV18	CASSPFFTPQDTQYF	TGTGCCAGCTCACCATTTTTCACACCACAGGATACGCAGTATTTT
NA	TRBJ1-2	NA	TRBV28	CASSPQSQINYGYTF	TGTGCCAGCAGCCCCCAATCCCAGATTAACTATGGCTACACCTTC
NA	TRBJ1-2	NA	TRBV21-1	CASSRGSGNDRDYTF	TGTGCCAGCAGCCGGGGGTCAGGGAACGACAGGGACTACACCTTC
NA	TRBJ2-1	NA	TRBV24-1	CATSGHYSSYNEQFF	TGTGCCACCAGTGGACATTACAGCTCCTACAATGAGCAGTTCTTC
NA	TRBJ2-2	NA	TRBV5-1	CASSLRGNANTGELFF	TGCGCCAGCAGCTTGAGGGGCAACGCGAACACCGGGGAGCTGTTTTTT
NA	TRBJ2-7	NA	TRBV7-2	CASSASRGALEQYF	TGTGCCAGCAGCGCATCCAGGGGGGCCCTGGAGCAGTACTTC
NA	TRBJ2-7	TRBD1	TRBV11-1	CASSSGQGPYEQYF	TGTGCCAGCAGCTCAGGACAGGGACCATACGAGCAGTACTTC
NA	TRBJ1-1	NA	TRBV28	CASRPGQNTEAFF	TGTGCCAGCAGACCGGGACAGAACACTGAAGCTTTCTTT
NA	TRBJ2-7	NA	TRBV5-4	CASSSPQGEQYF	TGTGCCAGCAGCTCCCCGCAGGGCGAGCAGTACTTC
NA	TRBJ1-5	NA	TRBV19	CASSPSAGDTNQPQHF	TGTGCCAGTAGTCCGTCTGCGGGGGACACAAATCAGCCCCAGCATTTT
NA	TRBJ2-2	TRBD2	TRBV18	CASSPLAGVTGELFF	TGTGCCAGCTCACCTCTAGCGGGAGTGACCGGGGAGCTGTTTTTT
NA	TRBJ1-1	NA	TRBV16	CASSQFSGNTEAFF	TGTGCCAGCAGCCAATTCTCGGGGAACACTGAAGCTTTCTTT
NA	TRBJ1-2	TRBD1	TRBV2	CASSEQGAVGGYTF	TGTGCCAGCAGTGAACAGGGGGCTGTGGGTGGCTACACCTTC